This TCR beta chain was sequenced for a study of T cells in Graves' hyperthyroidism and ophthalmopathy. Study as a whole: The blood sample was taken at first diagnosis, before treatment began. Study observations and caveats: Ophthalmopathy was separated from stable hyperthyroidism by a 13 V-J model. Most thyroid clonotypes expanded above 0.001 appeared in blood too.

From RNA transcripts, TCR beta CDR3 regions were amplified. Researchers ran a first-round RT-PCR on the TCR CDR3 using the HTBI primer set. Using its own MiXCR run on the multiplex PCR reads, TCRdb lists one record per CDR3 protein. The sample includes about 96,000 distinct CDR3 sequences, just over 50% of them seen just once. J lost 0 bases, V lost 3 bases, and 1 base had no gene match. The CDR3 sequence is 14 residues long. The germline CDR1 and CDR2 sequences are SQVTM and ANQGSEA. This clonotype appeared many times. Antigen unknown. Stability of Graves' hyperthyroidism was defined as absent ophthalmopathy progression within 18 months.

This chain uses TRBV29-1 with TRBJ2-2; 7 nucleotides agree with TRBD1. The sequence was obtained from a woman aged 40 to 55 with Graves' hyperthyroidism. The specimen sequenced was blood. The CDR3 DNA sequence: TGCAGCGTTGATGGGACAGCGAACACCGGGGAGCTGTTTTTT. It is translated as CSVDGTANTGELFF.